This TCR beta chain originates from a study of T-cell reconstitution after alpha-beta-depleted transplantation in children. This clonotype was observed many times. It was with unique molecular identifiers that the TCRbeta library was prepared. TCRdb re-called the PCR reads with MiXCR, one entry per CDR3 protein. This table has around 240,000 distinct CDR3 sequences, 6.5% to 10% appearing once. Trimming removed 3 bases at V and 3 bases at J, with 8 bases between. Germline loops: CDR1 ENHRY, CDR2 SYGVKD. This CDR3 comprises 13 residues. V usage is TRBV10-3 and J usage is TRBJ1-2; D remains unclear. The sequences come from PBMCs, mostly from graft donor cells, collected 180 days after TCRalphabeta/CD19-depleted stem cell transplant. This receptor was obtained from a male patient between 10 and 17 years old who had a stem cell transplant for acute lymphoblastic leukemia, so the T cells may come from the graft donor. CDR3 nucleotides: TGTGCCATCAGTGATGCGGAGTACTATGGCTACACCTTC. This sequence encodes CAISDAEYYGYTF.